This T cell receptor beta chain was documented in a study of neurological immune-mediated disorders. For this clonotype: Antigen: not known.

Findings and limits, study-wide: The highest TCR clonal expansion occurred in HTLV-1-associated myelopathy; multiple sclerosis fell below healthy controls.

Time point noted: longitudinal time-point 3. Libraries used 2 million unsorted PBMCs kept frozen in RNAlater. The authors made cDNA by 5'RACE with 10-nucleotide random UMIs. Every sequencing run produced over 180 million TCR-beta sequences that came from 15-18 subjects. Each CDR3 protein is one row after TCRdb ran MiXCR on the 5' RACE reads. There are more than 100,000 distinct CDR3 sequences in the sample; roughly 10% occur only once, and around 3.1% lies in the top ten. Deletions cut 0 bases from V and 0 bases from J, with 7 bases between. Germline V gene sequence: CDR1 SGHRS, CDR2 YFSETQ. The CDR3 contains 16 residues.

The rearrangement links TRBV5-1 to TRBJ2-6; D might be TRBD2 (5 bases). Sequences were obtained from PBMCs. The clonotype originates from a female donor with HTLV-1-associated myelopathy (HAM/TSP). The CDR3 nucleotides read TGCGCCAGCAGCTTGGTCCGGGGCTCTGGGGCCAACGTCCTGACTTTC. Amino acids: CASSLVRGSGANVLTF.